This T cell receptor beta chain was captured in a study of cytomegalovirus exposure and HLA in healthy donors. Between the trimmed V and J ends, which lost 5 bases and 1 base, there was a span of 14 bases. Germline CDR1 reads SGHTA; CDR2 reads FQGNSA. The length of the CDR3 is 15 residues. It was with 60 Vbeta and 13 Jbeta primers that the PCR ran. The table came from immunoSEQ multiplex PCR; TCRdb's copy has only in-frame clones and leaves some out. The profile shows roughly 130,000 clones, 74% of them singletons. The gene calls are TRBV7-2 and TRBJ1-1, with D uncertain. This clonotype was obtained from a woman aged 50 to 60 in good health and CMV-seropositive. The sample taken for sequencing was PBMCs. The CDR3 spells CASSKFWAQNTEAFF. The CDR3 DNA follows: TGTGCCAGCAGCAAATTTTGGGCTCAGAACACTGAAGCTTTCTTT.